This T cell receptor beta chain was identified during a study of blood T cell repertoires in COVID-19. Whole-study context: Sample material is recorded as cDNA or gDNA derived from T cells, B-cell-depleted T cells, or PBMCs.

In the original workflow: Nucleated cell number was recorded as an estimate derived from reference gene primer amplification. Sequencing was performed with immunoSEQ multiplex PCR; in TCRdb, only in-frame clones are kept and a portion is missing. D and trimming were read from the DNA, whereas the V and J calls and clone size are those reported in that table. Here the sample spans some 48,000 clones, around 86% being singletons. Turning to this clone: Different DNA sequences within this sample yield the same CDR3.

The specimen was peripheral blood. This receptor was obtained from a human donor with acute or convalescent COVID-19. The donor label of this sample is uncertain.

The CDR3 DNA sequence: TGTGCCAGCAGCTCATTTGAGGGTTCCGGAAACACCATATATTTT. Its translation is CASSSFEGSGNTIYF. V usage is TRBV11-3 and J usage is TRBJ1-3; D is uncertain. Per germline, CDR1 SGHNT and CDR2 YENEEA. V was clipped by 4 bases and J by 4 bases, with 14 bases between them. The CDR3 runs to 15 residues.